This T cell receptor (beta chain) was obtained from a study of cytomegalovirus exposure and HLA in healthy donors. The PCR made use of 60 Vbeta and 13 Jbeta primers. TCRdb's copy holds only in-frame clones and misses some; the assay was immunoSEQ multiplex PCR. The data show 110,000 to 150,000 clones, about 74% seen once. CDR1 is SGDLS and CDR2 is YYNGEE in the germline V gene. After removal of 2 bases from V and 5 bases from J, the junction contained 4 bases not matched to a gene. The CDR3 is 15 amino acids. Study-wide findings and caveats: Donor immune exposure was known only as CMV serostatus.

With regard to this clone: Its cognate antigen is unknown.

V is TRBV9 and J is TRBJ2-1; 10 positions match TRBD2. Source material: PBMCs. The source of this sequence is a woman aged 50 to 60 in good health and CMV-seronegative. CDR3 coding DNA: TGTGCCAGCAGCGTCATAGCGGGGGGACACAATGAGCAGTTCTTC. It is translated as CASSVIAGGHNEQFF.